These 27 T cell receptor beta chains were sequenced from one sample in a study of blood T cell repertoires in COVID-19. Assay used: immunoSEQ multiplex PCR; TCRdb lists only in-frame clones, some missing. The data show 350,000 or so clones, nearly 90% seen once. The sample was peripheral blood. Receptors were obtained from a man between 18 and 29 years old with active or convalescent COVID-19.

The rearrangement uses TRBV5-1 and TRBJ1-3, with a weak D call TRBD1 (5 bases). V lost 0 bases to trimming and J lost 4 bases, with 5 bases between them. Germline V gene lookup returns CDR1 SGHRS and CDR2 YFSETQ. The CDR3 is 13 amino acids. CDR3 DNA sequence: TGCGCCAGCAGCTTGGCAGGGGGAAACACCATATATTTT. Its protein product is CASSLAGGNTIYF.

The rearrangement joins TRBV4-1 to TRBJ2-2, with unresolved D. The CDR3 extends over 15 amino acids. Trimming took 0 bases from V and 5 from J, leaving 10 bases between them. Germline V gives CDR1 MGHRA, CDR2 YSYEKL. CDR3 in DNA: TGCGCCAGCAGCCAAGAGGATAGCCGGACCGGGGAGCTGTTTTTT. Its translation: CASSQEDSRTGELFF.

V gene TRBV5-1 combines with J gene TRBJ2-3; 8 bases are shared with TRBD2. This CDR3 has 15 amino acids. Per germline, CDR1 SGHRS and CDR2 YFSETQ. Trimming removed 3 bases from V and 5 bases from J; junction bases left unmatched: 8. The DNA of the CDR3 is TGCGCCAGCAGCTGGGGAGCGGGAGCCCGAGATACGCAGTATTTT. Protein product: CASSWGAGARDTQYF.

For the CDR3, the DNA is TGTGCCAGCAGTTTCGGTGTAGATACGCAGTATTTT. Translated: CASSFGVDTQYF. The V gene is TRBV12-3 or TRBV12-4, the J gene TRBJ2-3; D ambiguous. The CDR3 loop spans 12 amino acids. The V end was cut by 3 bases, the J end by 5 bases, with 6 bases between.

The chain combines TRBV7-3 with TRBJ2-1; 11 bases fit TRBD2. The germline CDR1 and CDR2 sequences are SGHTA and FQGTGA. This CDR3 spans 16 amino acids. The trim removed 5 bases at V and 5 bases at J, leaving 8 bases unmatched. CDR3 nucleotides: TGTGCCAGCAGCGCGATCGGGACTAGCGGCAACAATGAGCAGTTCTTC. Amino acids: CASSAIGTSGNNEQFF.

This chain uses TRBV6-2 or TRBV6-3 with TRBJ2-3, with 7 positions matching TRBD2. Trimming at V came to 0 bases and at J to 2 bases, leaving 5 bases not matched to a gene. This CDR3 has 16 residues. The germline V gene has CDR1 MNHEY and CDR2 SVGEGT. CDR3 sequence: CASSYSMGGDTDTQYF. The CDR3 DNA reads TGTGCCAGCAGTTACTCGATGGGGGGGGACACAGATACGCAGTATTTT.

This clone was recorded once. The CDR3 loop reads CASSRGQFGRTEAFF. CDR3 in DNA: TGTGCCAGTAGTAGGGGACAGTTCGGTCGCACTGAAGCTTTCTTT. The chain has TRBV19 and TRBJ1-1; the match to TRBD1 covers 7 bases. Germline V lookup: CDR1 LNHDA, CDR2 SQIVND (reference sequence). With 4 bases clipped from V and 4 bases from J, the junction kept 9 bases outside the gene matches. The CDR3 covers 15 residues. The whole variable domain, filled in from reference TRBV19 and TRBJ1-1, reads DGGITQSPKYLFRKEGQNVTLSCEQNLNHDAMYWYRQDPGQGLRLIYYSQIVNDFQKGDIAEGYSVSREKKESFPLTVTSAQKNPTAFYLCASSRGQFGRTEAFFGQGTRLTVV.

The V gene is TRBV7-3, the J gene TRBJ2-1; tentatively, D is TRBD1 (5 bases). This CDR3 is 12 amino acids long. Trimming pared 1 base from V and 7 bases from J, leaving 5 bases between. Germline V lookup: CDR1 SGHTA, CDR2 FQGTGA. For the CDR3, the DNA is TGTGCCAGCAGCTTAAAGGGGAATGAGCAGTTCTTC. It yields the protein CASSLKGNEQFF.

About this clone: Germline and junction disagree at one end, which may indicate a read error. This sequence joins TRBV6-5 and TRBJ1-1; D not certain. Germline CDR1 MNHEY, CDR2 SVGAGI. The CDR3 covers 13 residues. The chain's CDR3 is CASTLKRNAEAFF. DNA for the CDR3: TGTGCCAGCACTTTGAAGAGGAACGCTGAAGCTTTCTTT.

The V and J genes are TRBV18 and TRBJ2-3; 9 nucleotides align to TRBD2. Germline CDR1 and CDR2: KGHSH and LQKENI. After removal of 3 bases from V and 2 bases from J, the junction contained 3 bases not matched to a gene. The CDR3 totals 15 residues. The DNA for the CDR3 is TGTGCCAGCTCACCGACTAGCGGACCCACAGATACGCAGTATTTT. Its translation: CASSPTSGPTDTQYF.

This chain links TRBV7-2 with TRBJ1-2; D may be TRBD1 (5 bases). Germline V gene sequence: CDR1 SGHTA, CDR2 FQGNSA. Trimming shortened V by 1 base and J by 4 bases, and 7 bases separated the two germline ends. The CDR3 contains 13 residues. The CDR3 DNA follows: TGTGCCAGCAGCTTAGTGGGGGGCTATGGCTACACCTTC. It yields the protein CASSLVGGYGYTF.

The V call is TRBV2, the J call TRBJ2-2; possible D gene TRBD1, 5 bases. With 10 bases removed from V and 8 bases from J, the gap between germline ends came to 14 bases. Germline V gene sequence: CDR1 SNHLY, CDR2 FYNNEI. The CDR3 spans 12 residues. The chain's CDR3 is CATETAPGELFF. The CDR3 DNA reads TGTGCCACCGAGACAGCCCCGGGGGAGCTGTTTTTT.

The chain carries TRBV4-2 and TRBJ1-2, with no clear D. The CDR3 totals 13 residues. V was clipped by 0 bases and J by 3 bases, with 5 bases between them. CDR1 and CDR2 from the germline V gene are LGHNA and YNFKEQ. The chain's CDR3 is CASSQDGDYGYTF. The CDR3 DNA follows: TGTGCCAGCAGCCAAGACGGAGACTATGGCTACACCTTC.

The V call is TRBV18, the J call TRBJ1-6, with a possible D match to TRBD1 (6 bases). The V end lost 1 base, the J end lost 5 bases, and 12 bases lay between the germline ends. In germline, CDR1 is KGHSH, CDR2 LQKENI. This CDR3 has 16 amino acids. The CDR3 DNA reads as TGTGCCAGCTCACCACGGGGGAAGGGGGATAATTCACCCCTCCACTTT. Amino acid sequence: CASSPRGKGDNSPLHF.

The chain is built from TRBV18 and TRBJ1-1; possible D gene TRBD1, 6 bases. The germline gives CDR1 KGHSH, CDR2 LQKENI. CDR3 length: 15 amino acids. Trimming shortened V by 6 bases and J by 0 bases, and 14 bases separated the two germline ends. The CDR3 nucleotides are TGTGCCAGCTCTACCCAGGGACAAGTGAACACTGAAGCTTTCTTT. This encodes CASSTQGQVNTEAFF. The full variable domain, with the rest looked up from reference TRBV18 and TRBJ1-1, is NAGVMQNPRHLVRRRGQEARLRCSPMKGHSHVYWYRQLPEEGLKFMVYLQKENIIDESGMPKERFSAEFPKEGPSILRIQQVVRGDSAAYFCASSTQGQVNTEAFFGQGTRLTVV.

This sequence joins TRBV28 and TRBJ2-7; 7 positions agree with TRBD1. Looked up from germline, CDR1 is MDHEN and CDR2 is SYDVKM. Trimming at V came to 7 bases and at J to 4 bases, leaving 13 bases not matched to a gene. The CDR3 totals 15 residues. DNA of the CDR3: TGTGCCAGCACCCCCCCCGACAGGGCAGGTTACGAGCAGTACTTC. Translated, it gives CASTPPDRAGYEQYF.

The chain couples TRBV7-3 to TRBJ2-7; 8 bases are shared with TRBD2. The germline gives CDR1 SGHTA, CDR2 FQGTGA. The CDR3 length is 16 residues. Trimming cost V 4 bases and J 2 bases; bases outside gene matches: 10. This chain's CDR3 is CASSSSGTREPYEQYF. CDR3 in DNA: TGTGCCAGCAGCTCCTCCGGGACTAGGGAGCCCTACGAGCAGTACTTC.

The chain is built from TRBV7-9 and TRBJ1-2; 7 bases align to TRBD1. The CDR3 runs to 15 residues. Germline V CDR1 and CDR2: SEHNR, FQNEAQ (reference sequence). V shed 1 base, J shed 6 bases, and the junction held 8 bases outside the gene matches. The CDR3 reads CASSLEYRGSDGYTF. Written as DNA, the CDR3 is TGTGCCAGCAGCTTAGAATACAGGGGATCAGATGGCTACACCTTC.

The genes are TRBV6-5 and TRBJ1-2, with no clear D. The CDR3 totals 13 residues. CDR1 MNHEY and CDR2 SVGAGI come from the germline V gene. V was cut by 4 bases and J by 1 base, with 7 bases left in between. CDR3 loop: CASSSYLNYGYTF. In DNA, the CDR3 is TGTGCCAGCAGTTCCTACCTTAACTATGGCTACACCTTC.

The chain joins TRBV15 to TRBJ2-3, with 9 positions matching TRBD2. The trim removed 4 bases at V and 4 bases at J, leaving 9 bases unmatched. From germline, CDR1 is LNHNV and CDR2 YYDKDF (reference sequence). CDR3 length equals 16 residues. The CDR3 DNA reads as TGTGCCACCAGCAAAGTGCGGGGGGGCCCCGCAGATACGCAGTATTTT. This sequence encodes CATSKVRGGPADTQYF.

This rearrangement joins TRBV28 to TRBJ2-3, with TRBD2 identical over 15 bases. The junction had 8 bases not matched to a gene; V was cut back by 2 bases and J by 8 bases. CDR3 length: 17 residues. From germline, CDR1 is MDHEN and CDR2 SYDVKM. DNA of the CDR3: TGTGCCAGCAGTTTACCCGGACTAGCGGGAGGGCGAGGTACGCAGTATTTT. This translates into CASSLPGLAGGRGTQYF.

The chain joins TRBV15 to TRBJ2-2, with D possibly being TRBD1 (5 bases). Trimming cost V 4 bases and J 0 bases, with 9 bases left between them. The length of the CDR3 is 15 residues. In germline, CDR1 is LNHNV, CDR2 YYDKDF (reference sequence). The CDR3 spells CATSTRQPNTGELFF. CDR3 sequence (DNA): TGTGCCACCAGCACCAGACAGCCGAACACCGGGGAGCTGTTTTTT.

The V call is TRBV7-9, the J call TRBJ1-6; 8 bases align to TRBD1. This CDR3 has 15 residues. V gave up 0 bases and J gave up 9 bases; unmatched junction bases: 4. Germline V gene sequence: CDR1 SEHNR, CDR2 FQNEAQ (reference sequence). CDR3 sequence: CASSLATGAVSPLHF. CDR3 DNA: TGTGCCAGCAGCTTAGCGACAGGGGCGGTTTCACCCCTCCACTTT.

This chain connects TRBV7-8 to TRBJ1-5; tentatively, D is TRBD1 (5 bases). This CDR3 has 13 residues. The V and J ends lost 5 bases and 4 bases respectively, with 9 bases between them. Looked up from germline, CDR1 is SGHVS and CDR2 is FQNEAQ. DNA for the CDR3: TGTGCCAGCAGCGTAGAGGGGAATCAGCCCCAGCATTTT. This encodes CASSVEGNQPQHF.

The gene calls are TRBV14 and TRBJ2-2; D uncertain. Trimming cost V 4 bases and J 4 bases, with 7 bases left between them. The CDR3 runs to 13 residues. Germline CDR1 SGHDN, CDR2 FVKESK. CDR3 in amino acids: CASSRSVTGELFF. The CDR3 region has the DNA TGTGCCAGCAGCCGTTCGGTCACCGGGGAGCTGTTTTTT.

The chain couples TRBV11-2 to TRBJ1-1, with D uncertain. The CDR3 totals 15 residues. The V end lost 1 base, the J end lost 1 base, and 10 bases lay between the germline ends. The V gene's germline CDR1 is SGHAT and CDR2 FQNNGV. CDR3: CASSLARDKNTEAFF. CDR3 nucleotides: TGTGCCAGCAGCTTAGCTCGAGACAAGAACACTGAAGCTTTCTTT.

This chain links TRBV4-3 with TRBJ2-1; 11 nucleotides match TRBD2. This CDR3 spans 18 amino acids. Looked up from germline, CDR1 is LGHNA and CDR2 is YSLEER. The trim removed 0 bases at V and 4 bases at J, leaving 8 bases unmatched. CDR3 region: CASSQERPGLAEYNEQFF. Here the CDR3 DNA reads TGCGCCAGCAGCCAAGAAAGACCGGGACTAGCGGAATACAATGAGCAGTTCTTC.